Sequencing of this T cell receptor beta chain was carried out in a study of blood T cell repertoires in COVID-19. Across the whole study: Samples representing acute and convalescent COVID-19 were sourced from the United States, Italy and Spain. Sample material is recorded as cDNA or gDNA derived from T cells, B-cell-depleted T cells, or PBMCs.

Original processing notes: Amplification with reference gene primers provided the estimates of nucleated cell counts. TCRdb's copy holds only in-frame clones and misses some; the assay was immunoSEQ multiplex PCR. V, J and clone size were drawn from that table, and D and trimming were deduced from the DNA. The repertoire holds under 200,000 clones, with more than 75% as singletons. Germline lookup yields CDR1 SGHDT and CDR2 YYEEEE. Losses at the gene ends were 0 bases for V and 7 bases for J; bases not matched to a gene: 7. The CDR3 has 15 amino acids. Sequencing was carried out using peripheral blood. The TCR comes from a man between 18 and 35 years old with active or convalescent COVID-19. V is TRBV5-6 and J is TRBJ1-5, with 7 bases aligning to TRBD1. CDR3 nucleotide sequence: TGTGCCAGCAGCTTGGGGACAGGCAGTTACCAGCCCCAGCATTTT. Its protein is CASSLGTGSYQPQHF.